The rows below give T cell receptor beta chains drawn from one sample of a study of beta chain features in type 1 diabetes. Using immunoSEQ multiplex PCR, the repertoire was profiled, and TCRdb retains in-frame clones only, with some absent. The data show a few hundred thousand clones, with over 25% seen just once and around 0.065% held by the top ten. The sequenced sample was naive CD4+ T cells from blood. The receptors were sampled from a man aged 18 to 30 in good health. The CDR3 runs from the conserved cysteine through the conserved F or W.

>TRBV7-9
CASSYVGDGYEQYF
>TRBV18
CASSPDGHDTQYF
>TRBV5-1
CASSFGTNNANTEAFF
>TRBV25-1
CASSPGRISSTDTQYF
>TRBV30
CAWSPGQGQWETQYF
>TRBV11-2
CASSQRTGGFPNEQFF
>TRBV18
CASSPDVETQYF
>TRBV5-4
CASSLGIGETQYF
>TRBV10-3
CAISNRDSSYEQYF
>TRBV28
CASNSPQETQYF
>TRBV9
CASSPMGYMEQFF
>TRBV29-1
CSVDGTSRRTDTQYF
>TRBV4-1
CASSQEGRGREKLFF